Presented here are 18 T cell receptor beta chains from one specimen sequenced in a study of cytomegalovirus exposure and HLA in healthy donors listed by TCRdb under 2017. Library construction relied on the immunoSEQ multiplex PCR assay. The multiplex PCR relied on a mix of 60 forward primers for TCR Vbeta segments and 13 reverse primers for TCR Jbeta segments. This immuneACCESS table, as held by TCRdb, lists in-frame sequences with V and J called but not all clones. Of the missing ones, under half trace to an unresolved V gene in checked studies; the others have no known cause. The sample table lists approximately 240,000 clones, roughly 90% of them with a count of one. The ten largest clones capture around 1% of the sample. Sample: PBMCs. The receptors were sampled from a woman aged 18-30 years in good health and CMV-seronegative.

This sequence joins TRBV5-1 and TRBJ1-3; 8 positions agree with TRBD1. The CDR3 is made up of 18 amino acids. CDR1 is SGHRS, CDR2 YFSETQ, per germline. The V gene end was trimmed by 3 bases and the J gene end by 0 bases; junction bases not matched to a gene: 11. This chain's CDR3 is CASSYEPPGQVSGNTIYF. The DNA for the CDR3 is TGCGCCAGCAGCTACGAACCACCGGGACAGGTCTCTGGAAACACCATATATTTT. Full variable domain (outside the CDR3, taken from reference TRBV5-1 and TRBJ1-3): KAGVTQTPRYLIKTRGQQVTLSCSPISGHRSVSWYQQTPGQGLQFLFEYFSETQRNKGNFPGRFSGRQFSNSRSEMNVSTLELGDSALYLCASSYEPPGQVSGNTIYFGEGSWLTVV.

This chain joins TRBV19 and TRBJ2-6; weak D call: TRBD2 (6 bases). The V end lost 3 bases, the J end lost 0 bases, and 15 bases lay between the germline ends. The CDR3 loop spans 18 amino acids. Germline V gene data show CDR1 as LNHDA and CDR2 as SQIVND (reference sequence). The CDR3 DNA sequence: TGTGCCAGTAGTATTCGGAGGGTGGGTGTCTCTGGGGCCAACGTCCTGACTTTC. It is translated as CASSIRRVGVSGANVLTF.

J is TRBJ1-1 and V is TRBV5-1; D uncertain. CDR3 length: 14 amino acids. V dropped 0 bases and J dropped 6 bases, with 12 bases sitting between them. Germline V CDR1 and CDR2: SGHRS, YFSETQ. As DNA, the CDR3 is TGCGCCAGCAGCTTGGCCAGCGGGAGTCCTGAAGCTTTCTTT. Protein sequence: CASSLASGSPEAFF.

The V and J genes are TRBV6-4 and TRBJ2-2; D gene uncertain. This CDR3 spans 13 amino acids. The V and J ends lost 7 bases and 4 bases respectively, with 10 bases between them. Germline CDR1 and CDR2: MRHNA and SNTAGT. The CDR3 is CASKKSLTGELFF. The CDR3 DNA sequence: TGTGCCAGCAAAAAGAGTCTCACCGGGGAGCTGTTTTTT.

This clone was recorded once. The chain carries TRBV4-2 and TRBJ2-1; the D gene is possibly TRBD1 (7 bases). Germline CDR1 and CDR2: LGHNA and YNFKEQ. The CDR3 extends over 15 amino acids. The germline V and J ends were trimmed by 1 base and 6 bases, with 13 bases remaining between them. The CDR3, as DNA: TGTGCCAGCAGCCAAGCTTACAGGGGAGGCAATGAGCAGTTCTTC. Translation gives CASSQAYRGGNEQFF.

The chain combines TRBV10-3 with TRBJ2-3; TRBD1 aligns across 7 bases. The J segment lost 1 base and the V segment lost 2 bases, leaving 3 bases of the junction unmatched. This CDR3 is 15 amino acids long. Germline V CDR1 and CDR2: ENHRY, SYGVKD. The CDR3 loop is CAISEPGQGTDTQYF. In DNA, the CDR3 is TGTGCCATCAGTGAGCCCGGACAGGGCACAGATACGCAGTATTTT.

In nucleotides, the CDR3 is TGTGCCAGCAGGATTACTGGATTTAGCAACTACGAGCAGTACTTC. Protein sequence: CASRITGFSNYEQYF. The chain uses TRBV27 and TRBJ2-7; the D is unclear. The CDR3 length is 15 residues. Per the germline V gene, CDR1 is MNHEY and CDR2 is SMNVEV (reference sequence). V was cut by 6 bases and J by 3 bases, with 18 bases left in between.

This clone was observed once. This sequence joins TRBV7-9 and TRBJ1-1; 7 nucleotides agree with TRBD1. CDR1 and CDR2 from the germline V gene are SEHNR and FQNEAQ (reference sequence). The junction had 6 bases not matched to a gene; V was cut back by 5 bases and J by 0 bases. This CDR3 spans 15 amino acids. The CDR3 is CASSPQTGVNTEAFF. Written as DNA, the CDR3 is TGTGCCAGCAGCCCACAAACAGGGGTGAACACTGAAGCTTTCTTT.

This clone was seen once. The rearrangement uses TRBV19 and TRBJ2-7, with 7 positions matching TRBD2. The length of the CDR3 is 14 residues. The ends lost 4 bases at V and 5 bases at J; junction bases unmatched: 8. The V gene's germline CDR1 is LNHDA and CDR2 SQIVND (reference sequence). The DNA of the CDR3 is TGTGCCAGTAGTAGTCGGGGAGGGCAAAACGAGCAGTACTTC. This gives the protein CASSSRGGQNEQYF.

The genes are TRBV19 and TRBJ2-4; 7 positions match TRBD2. The V segment lost 5 bases and the J segment 0 bases; nucleotides outside the gene matches: 10. Germline CDR1 is LNHDA and CDR2 is SQIVND (reference sequence). The CDR3 has 17 amino acids. The DNA for the CDR3 is TGTGCCAGTAGTGAAGGAGCGGGATGGGAAGCCAAAAACATTCAGTACTTC. This translates into CASSEGAGWEAKNIQYF. Variable domain in full (rest from reference TRBV19 and TRBJ2-4): DGGITQSPKYLFRKEGQNVTLSCEQNLNHDAMYWYRQDPGQGLRLIYYSQIVNDFQKGDIAEGYSVSREKKESFPLTVTSAQKNPTAFYLCASSEGAGWEAKNIQYFGAGTRLSVL.

The rearrangement uses TRBV5-1 and TRBJ2-7; D may be TRBD2 (5 bases). The CDR3 has 15 amino acids. Looked up from germline, CDR1 is SGHRS and CDR2 is YFSETQ. Trimming removed 0 bases at V and 0 bases at J, with 10 bases between. The CDR3 loop reads CASSLGAGASYEQYF. The CDR3 DNA sequence: TGCGCCAGCAGCTTGGGGGCGGGCGCCTCCTACGAGCAGTACTTC.

V is TRBV7-9 and J is TRBJ2-1, with 7 bases matching TRBD2. Germline trimming cut 11 bases from V and 2 bases from J; bases unmatched to any gene: 9. This CDR3 is 14 amino acids long. The germline gives CDR1 SEHNR, CDR2 FQNEAQ (reference sequence). DNA for the CDR3: TGTGCCTATTTAAGAAGCGGGGCCTACAATGAGCAGTTCTTC. Encoded protein: CAYLRSGAYNEQFF.

The chain employs TRBV19 and TRBJ1-2; D is ambiguous. The germline V gene encodes CDR1 LNHDA and CDR2 SQIVND (reference sequence). V was pared by 7 bases and J by 8 bases, with 14 bases between. The CDR3 loop spans 12 amino acids. CDR3 sequence: CASKTVTGGYTF. Written as DNA, the CDR3 is TGTGCCAGTAAAACAGTTACGGGGGGCTACACCTTC.

DNA of the CDR3: TGCGCCAGCAGCTTGGTAATTGTAGGGACAGGGGCCGGTGAGCAGTTCTTC. Translated, it gives CASSLVIVGTGAGEQFF. The chain uses TRBV5-1 and TRBJ2-1; 10 positions match TRBD1. Germline V gives CDR1 SGHRS, CDR2 YFSETQ. The CDR3 totals 17 residues. Losses at the gene ends were 0 bases for V and 9 bases for J; bases not matched to a gene: 12.

The rearrangement uses TRBV4-2 and TRBJ2-1, with D possibly being TRBD1 (6 bases). In germline, CDR1 is LGHNA, CDR2 YNFKEQ. The V end was cut by 1 base, the J end by 5 bases, with 9 bases between. The CDR3 covers 14 residues. The CDR3 sequence: CASSQVQGNNEQFF. CDR3 coding DNA: TGTGCCAGCAGCCAAGTCCAGGGGAACAATGAGCAGTTCTTC.

The CDR3 nucleotides read TGCGCCAGCAGCCTCATATATAGCGGGAGTTCGTACAATGAGCAGTTCTTC. Its protein is CASSLIYSGSSYNEQFF. The rearrangement links TRBV5-1 to TRBJ2-1; TRBD2 matches at 9 bases. CDR1 and CDR2 from the germline V gene are SGHRS and YFSETQ. CDR3 length: 17 residues. J lost 4 bases, V lost 4 bases, and 12 bases had no gene match.

The chain joins TRBV19 to TRBJ2-2, with 10 bases lining up with TRBD1. Per the germline V gene, CDR1 is LNHDA and CDR2 is SQIVND (reference sequence). V trimming: 5 bases; J trimming: 4 bases; junction bases outside the gene matches: 10. The CDR3 runs to 17 residues. CDR3 in DNA: TGTGCCAGTAGTCACCGGGACAGGGGATTTGGCACCGGGGAGCTGTTTTTT. Its protein product is CASSHRDRGFGTGELFF.

This clone was observed a single time. The chain joins TRBV7-2 to TRBJ1-2; no firm D call. The germline gives CDR1 SGHTA, CDR2 FQGNSA. Deletions cut 1 base from V and 6 bases from J, with 21 bases between. The CDR3 is made up of 17 amino acids. This chain's CDR3 is CASSLVPGRADQDGYTF. The CDR3 bases are TGTGCCAGCAGCTTAGTTCCCGGTCGAGCGGACCAAGATGGCTACACCTTC.